A single sample is the source of the 22 T cell receptor beta chains below, sequenced in a study of CD8+ T cells in alopecia areata. Investigators isolated RNA and reverse transcribed it into cDNA to act as the sequencing template. Profiling relied on immunoSEQ multiplex PCR, and the TCRdb table lists in-frame clones only, not all of them. The sample has 100,000 to 150,000 clones, approximately 60% seen once; the top ten hold 4.5% to 6%. Documented treatment: oral pan-JAK inhibitor, 5-10 mg twice daily. Sequencing was performed on CD4+ T cells sorted from blood, taken at week 4, from a patient treated with tofacitinib. The receptor set was obtained from a human donor with alopecia areata.

There are a few counts of this clone. In DNA, the CDR3 is TGTGCCAGCAGTTGGGCGGGGGTCGCCAAAAACATTCAGTACTTC. Encoded protein: CASSWAGVAKNIQYF. The genes are TRBV28 and TRBJ2-4, with 7 bases aligning to TRBD2. This CDR3 comprises 15 residues. The V gene's germline CDR1 is MDHEN and CDR2 SYDVKM. V lost 4 bases and J lost 1; bases outside the gene matches: 4.

V and J are TRBV6-1 and TRBJ1-3, with TRBD1 matching 7 bases. This CDR3 is built from 15 residues. With V trimmed by 6 bases and J by 3 bases, 8 bases remained unmatched. The germline CDR1 and CDR2 sequences are MNHNS and SASEGT. CDR3 sequence (DNA): TGTGCCAGCAGGATGACAGGGCGCAGTGGAAACACCATATATTTT. Translated: CASRMTGRSGNTIYF.

Remarks on this clone: This sample also contains other DNA sequences that code for the same CDR3. V is TRBV29-1 and J is TRBJ1-1; no definite D call. V was trimmed by 5 bases and J by 2 bases, leaving 3 bases between them. This CDR3 has 10 amino acids. Looked up from germline, CDR1 is SQVTM and CDR2 is ANQGSEA. The chain's CDR3 is CSVKNTEAFF. The CDR3 bases are TGCAGCGTTAAAAACACTGAAGCTTTCTTT.

The gene calls are TRBV4-3 and TRBJ2-4, with D unclear. Per the germline V gene, CDR1 is LGHNA and CDR2 is YSLEER. Trimming left V 0 bases short and J 7 bases short, with 13 bases between. This CDR3 is built from 15 residues. CDR3 DNA sequence: TGCGCCAGCAGCCAAGAAGGCAGTGGGAAGAACATTCAGTACTTC. Its protein product is CASSQEGSGKNIQYF.

The chain recombines TRBV6-6 with TRBJ2-5, with 7 positions matching TRBD2. The CDR3 has 14 amino acids. Germline V gene data show CDR1 as MNHNY and CDR2 as SVGAGI (reference sequence). V shed 7 bases, J shed 3 bases, and the junction held 8 bases outside the gene matches. CDR3 protein: CASIKGTMEETQYF. The DNA for the CDR3 is TGTGCCAGCATCAAAGGGACTATGGAAGAGACCCAGTACTTC.

CDR3 region: CASSSGQGNSGANVLTF. CDR3 sequence (DNA): TGCGCCAGCAGCTCCGGACAGGGGAACTCTGGGGCCAACGTCCTGACTTTC. The chain links TRBV5-1 to TRBJ2-6, with 9 bases fitting TRBD1. V lost 3 bases to trimming and J lost 0 bases; unmatched junction nucleotides: 4. Germline V CDR1 and CDR2: SGHRS, YFSETQ. The CDR3 has 17 amino acids.

Here the CDR3 reads CASSSRRQGAVWETQYF. The CDR3 DNA reads as TGTGCCAGCAGCTCGAGAAGACAGGGGGCGGTATGGGAGACCCAGTACTTC. The chain is built from TRBV5-6 and TRBJ2-5; 10 nucleotides match TRBD1. Germline V gene lookup returns CDR1 SGHDT and CDR2 YYEEEE. The V gene end was trimmed by 3 bases and the J gene end by 5 bases; junction bases not matched to a gene: 13. The CDR3 has 17 residues. Full variable domain (outside the CDR3, taken from reference TRBV5-6 and TRBJ2-5): DAGVTQSPTHLIKTRGQQVTLRCSPKSGHDTVSWYQQALGQGPQFIFQYYEEEERQRGNFPDRFSGHQFPNYSSELNVNALLLGDSALYLCASSSRRQGAVWETQYFGPGTRLLVL.

The V gene is TRBV4-2, the J gene TRBJ1-2; maybe TRBD1 (5 bases). The length of the CDR3 is 13 residues. V lost 0 bases to trimming and J lost 14 bases, with 16 bases between them. CDR1 and CDR2 from the germline V gene are LGHNA and YNFKEQ. The CDR3 nucleotides are TGTGCCAGCAGCCAAGATATAGACAGTATGGGAACCTTC. Translation: CASSQDIDSMGTF.

This clone was found many times. The chain carries TRBV2 and TRBJ2-3; D is possibly TRBD2 (6 bases). This CDR3 spans 14 amino acids. Germline-derived CDR1 and CDR2 are SNHLY and FYNNEI. V gave up 10 bases and J gave up 0 bases, with 14 bases separating them. The CDR3 region has the DNA TGTGCCAAGGGAGCGGGTACCAGCACAGATACGCAGTATTTT. Translating it yields CAKGAGTSTDTQYF.

The V gene is TRBV6-6, the J gene TRBJ2-5; 8 nucleotides agree with TRBD2. The germline V gene has CDR1 MNHNY and CDR2 SVGAGI (reference sequence). The CDR3 loop spans 15 amino acids. After removal of 4 bases from V and 5 bases from J, the junction contained 9 bases not matched to a gene. In DNA, the CDR3 is TGTGCCAGCAGTTCCCGACGGACTAGCTACGAGACCCAGTACTTC. It yields the protein CASSSRRTSYETQYF.

This clone was found a few times. The rearrangement links TRBV15 to TRBJ1-6, with 10 bases that match TRBD1. CDR1 is LNHNV, CDR2 YYDKDF, per germline (reference sequence). This CDR3 is built from 15 residues. Germline trimming cut 5 bases from V and 10 bases from J; bases unmatched to any gene: 8. The CDR3, as DNA: TGTGCCACCAGCGGACGAGGGACAGGGGACTCACCCCTCCACTTT. Protein product: CATSGRGTGDSPLHF. The full variable domain, with the rest looked up from reference TRBV15 and TRBJ1-6, is DAMVIQNPRYQVTQFGKPVTLSCSQTLNHNVMYWYQQKSSQAPKLLFHYYDKDFNNEADTPDNFQSRRPNTSFCFLDIRSPGLGDTAMYLCATSGRGTGDSPLHFGNGTRLTVT.

The chain uses TRBV29-1 and TRBJ1-2, with no clear D. Trimming took 2 bases from V and 4 from J, leaving 14 bases between them. The CDR3 is 14 amino acids. Germline lookup yields CDR1 SQVTM and CDR2 ANQGSEA. CDR3 residues: CSVEKGMEGYGYTF. The CDR3 DNA reads as TGCAGCGTTGAAAAGGGCATGGAAGGCTATGGCTACACCTTC.

V usage is TRBV7-2 and J usage is TRBJ1-5; 7 bases line up with TRBD1. Looked up from germline, CDR1 is SGHTA and CDR2 is FQGNSA. The CDR3 is 15 amino acids. J lost 2 bases, V lost 2 bases, and 3 bases had no gene match. In nucleotides, the CDR3 is TGTGCCAGCAGCTTACGACAGGGAGGCAATCAGCCCCAGCATTTT. Amino acid sequence: CASSLRQGGNQPQHF.

The chain employs TRBV27 and TRBJ2-1, with 11 nucleotides matching TRBD2. Germline CDR1 is MNHEY and CDR2 is SMNVEV (reference sequence). CDR3 size: 19 residues. J gave up 0 bases and V 5 bases, and 12 bases lay outside the gene matches. In nucleotides, the CDR3 is TGTGCCAGCAGTGCTAGCCCCCTAGCGGGAGGACGCTCCTACAATGAGCAGTTCTTC. This translates into CASSASPLAGGRSYNEQFF.

In its sample, this clone was seen once. The CDR3 is CSVEKDRGTGYTF. CDR3 nucleotides: TGCAGCGTTGAAAAGGACAGGGGGACAGGCTACACCTTC. The chain carries TRBV29-1 and TRBJ1-2; 10 nucleotides match TRBD1. Germline CDR1 SQVTM, CDR2 ANQGSEA. With V trimmed by 2 bases and J by 8 bases, 5 bases remained unmatched. There are 13 residues in the CDR3.

This chain joins TRBV4-2 and TRBJ1-6; no clear D gene. CDR1 is LGHNA, CDR2 YNFKEQ, per germline. V lost 4 bases to trimming and J lost 10 bases, with 20 bases between them. This CDR3 region has 16 residues. The CDR3 here is CASSLSWGGEKSPLHF. CDR3 DNA: TGTGCCAGCAGCCTCAGTTGGGGTGGGGAGAAATCACCCCTCCACTTT.

The chain carries TRBV29-1 and TRBJ2-7; TRBD1 matches at 9 bases. J gave up 5 bases and V 6 bases, and 8 bases lay outside the gene matches. The CDR3 totals 13 residues. Germline lookup yields CDR1 SQVTM and CDR2 ANQGSEA. The CDR3 loop reads CSVTGTGFDEQYF. The CDR3 DNA follows: TGCAGCGTAACCGGGACAGGGTTCGACGAGCAGTACTTC.

The V gene is TRBV9, the J gene TRBJ2-7; D is ambiguous. The CDR3 is 14 residues long. CDR1 SGDLS and CDR2 YYNGEE come from the germline V gene. The ends were cut back, 1 base at V and 3 bases at J, with 11 bases in the middle. The CDR3 nucleotides read TGTGCCAGCAGCGTAAACCCACTTGACTACGAGCAGTACTTC. Translating gives CASSVNPLDYEQYF.

The V call is TRBV29-1, the J call TRBJ2-3; D unclear. Germline loops: CDR1 SQVTM, CDR2 ANQGSEA. V was trimmed by 5 bases and J by 2 bases, leaving 17 bases between them. The CDR3 has 15 residues. CDR3 protein: CSVSGAWPNTDTQYF. The CDR3 region has the DNA TGCAGCGTTTCGGGTGCGTGGCCCAACACAGATACGCAGTATTTT.

This rearrangement joins TRBV10-3 to TRBJ1-2; the D gene is possibly TRBD1 (6 bases). The V end was cut by 2 bases, the J end by 4 bases, with 8 bases between. The CDR3 is 13 residues long. Germline CDR1 is ENHRY and CDR2 is SYGVKD. The CDR3 coding sequence is TGTGCCATCAGTGAGAGCAGGGGCTATGGCTACACCTTC. The encoded protein is CAISESRGYGYTF.

This clone was seen a few times. The chain uses TRBV27 and TRBJ2-1, with a possible D match to TRBD2 (7 bases). This CDR3 contains 15 residues. Per germline, CDR1 MNHEY and CDR2 SMNVEV (reference sequence). V dropped 2 bases and J dropped 3 bases, with 11 bases sitting between them. CDR3 in DNA: TGTGCCAGCAGTTTAACCGGGGGGCTCTACAATGAGCAGTTCTTC. Its translation: CASSLTGGLYNEQFF.

The chain has TRBV6-5 and TRBJ2-1, with D uncertain. This CDR3 has 13 amino acids. Between the trimmed V and J ends, which lost 2 bases and 5 bases, there was a span of 7 bases. CDR1 and CDR2 (germline): MNHEY, SVGAGI. CDR3 nucleotides: TGTGCCAGCAGTTACGCCCCAGACAATGAGCAGTTCTTC. Translation: CASSYAPDNEQFF.